One sample yielded the 31 T cell receptor beta chains listed below, sequenced in a study of T-cell memory formation after mild COVID-19. From the 5' RACE reads, TCRdb called clonotypes with MiXCR, one entry per CDR3 protein. The data hold around 420,000 distinct CDR3 sequences, with 20% to 30% observed a single time. The sample was PBMCs or a T cell subset sorted from them (not recorded which). The source is an adult woman who had mild COVID-19 (a few samples of this study predate the infection). Cell type and time point are not known.

The chain carries TRBV12-3 or TRBV12-4 and TRBJ2-2; D not resolved. The CDR3 loop spans 15 amino acids. Trimming removed 6 bases at V and 5 bases at J, with 16 bases between. This chain's CDR3 is CASSPLGFGTGELFF. The CDR3 bases are TGTGCCAGCAGCCCATTAGGGTTTGGGACCGGGGAGCTGTTTTTT.

CDR3 region: CASSQVPRGWDTQYF. CDR3 in DNA: TGTGCCAGCAGCCAAGTCCCCCGGGGATGGGATACGCAGTATTTT. The chain carries TRBV14 and TRBJ2-3, with D possibly being TRBD2 (5 bases). The germline V gene encodes CDR1 SGHDN and CDR2 FVKESK. V dropped 1 base and J dropped 6 bases, with 14 bases sitting between them. The CDR3 covers 15 residues.

The J gene is TRBJ2-1, the V gene TRBV12-3 or TRBV12-4; tentatively, D is TRBD1 (6 bases). With 6 bases removed from V and 12 bases from J, the gap between germline ends came to 15 bases. The CDR3 spans 12 residues. Here the CDR3 DNA reads TGTGCCAGCAGGCTACCCGGCAGGGGGCAGTTCTTC. Translating it yields CASRLPGRGQFF.

This clonotype was recorded a few times. V is TRBV6-5 and J is TRBJ2-2, with a possible D match to TRBD1 (6 bases). This CDR3 region has 15 residues. Germline loops: CDR1 MNHEY, CDR2 SVGAGI. V lost 2 bases to trimming and J lost 3 bases, with 10 bases between them. This CDR3 reads CASSYRTVYTGELFF. The CDR3 bases are TGTGCCAGCAGTTACCGGACAGTTTACACCGGGGAGCTGTTTTTT.

The chain employs TRBV5-1 and TRBJ1-4; D gene unclear. Germline-derived CDR1 and CDR2 are SGHRS and YFSETQ. V lost 5 bases to trimming and J lost 0 bases, with 8 bases between them. This CDR3 is built from 14 residues. CDR3 coding DNA: TGCGCCAGCAGGGGAACTCCAACTAATGAAAAACTGTTTTTT. Translated: CASRGTPTNEKLFF.

This sequence joins TRBV27 and TRBJ2-7; unclear D gene. V was pared by 5 bases and J by 5 bases, with 13 bases between. Germline loops: CDR1 MNHEY, CDR2 SMNVEV (reference sequence). The CDR3 consists of 13 residues. This CDR3 is CASSSRPRDEQYF. Written as DNA, the CDR3 is TGTGCCAGCAGTAGTCGGCCCCGTGACGAGCAGTACTTC.

The rearrangement joins TRBV6-2 or TRBV6-3 to TRBJ2-2, with TRBD1 matching over 7 bases. CDR1 is MNHEY and CDR2 is SVGEGT in the germline V gene. With 6 bases clipped from V and 3 bases from J, the junction kept 4 bases outside the gene matches. The CDR3 has 14 amino acids. The DNA for the CDR3 is TGTGCCAGCAGCAACAGGGGCCACACCGGGGAGCTGTTTTTT. Translated, it gives CASSNRGHTGELFF.

The chain couples TRBV30 to TRBJ1-1, with no clear D. Germline values: CDR1 GTSNPN, CDR2 SVGIG (reference sequence). The CDR3 runs 14 residues. The ends were cut back, 7 bases at V and 0 bases at J, with 15 bases in the middle. The DNA for the CDR3 is TGTGCCTCGGCTGTAGAGGCTATGAACACTGAAGCTTTCTTT. This translates into CASAVEAMNTEAFF.

The chain links TRBV19 to TRBJ2-7, with TRBD1 matching over 7 bases. Trimming removed 6 bases from V and 2 bases from J; junction bases left unmatched: 7. The CDR3 has 14 residues. CDR1 LNHDA and CDR2 SQIVND come from the germline V gene (reference sequence). CDR3 sequence (DNA): TGTGCCAGTAGCGCCAGGGACAGAACCTACGAGCAGTACTTC. Translated: CASSARDRTYEQYF.

CDR3 in DNA: TGTGCCAGCACTAACAATAACTATGGCTACACCTTC. Encoded protein: CASTNNNYGYTF. The chain joins TRBV6-5 to TRBJ1-2; D gene unclear. The CDR3 spans 12 residues. Between the trimmed V and J ends, which lost 7 bases and 1 base, there was a span of 7 bases. Germline V gives CDR1 MNHEY, CDR2 SVGAGI.

This clonotype was seen a few times. The gene calls are TRBV7-3 and TRBJ1-2; D is uncertain. The CDR3 spans 12 residues. CDR1 SGHTA and CDR2 FQGTGA come from the germline V gene. Trimming took 5 bases from V and 6 from J, leaving 10 bases between them. The CDR3 DNA reads TGTGCCAGCAGCCAGGATGGGGATGGCTACACCTTC. It is translated as CASSQDGDGYTF.

The sample holds many counts of this clonotype. The DNA for the CDR3 is TGTGCCAGCAGCTCTCCCCTTGGTTCCTACAATGAGCAGTTCTTC. This translates into CASSSPLGSYNEQFF. The chain recombines TRBV7-8 with TRBJ2-1; D gene ambiguous. V lost 4 bases and J lost 1, with 11 bases in between. Germline V CDR1 and CDR2: SGHVS, FQNEAQ. The CDR3 length is 15 residues.

This clonotype was seen more than once but under ten times. The rearrangement links TRBV12-3 or TRBV12-4 to TRBJ2-2; 9 bases match TRBD2. The junction had 14 bases not matched to a gene; V was cut back by 1 base and J by 2 bases. CDR3 length: 20 residues. CDR3 loop: CASSLGSGVLREGNTGELFF. In nucleotides, the CDR3 is TGTGCCAGCAGTTTAGGGTCGGGGGTTTTGCGGGAGGGCAACACCGGGGAGCTGTTTTTT.

This chain links TRBV10-3 with TRBJ2-5; D ambiguous. The CDR3 is 13 residues long. V shed 2 bases and J shed 3 bases, with 7 bases lying between them. Germline V gives CDR1 ENHRY, CDR2 SYGVKD. CDR3 nucleotides: TGTGCCATCAGTGAGGCTATGGAAGAGACCCAGTACTTC. It codes for CAISEAMEETQYF.

This clonotype was seen at least ten times. The J gene is TRBJ2-3, the V gene TRBV7-9, with D uncertain. V gave up 1 base and J gave up 0 bases, with 5 bases separating them. Per the germline V gene, CDR1 is SEHNR and CDR2 is FQNEAQ (reference sequence). The CDR3 loop spans 14 amino acids. CDR3 coding DNA: TGTGCCAGCAGCTTAGTGGCTAGCACAGATACGCAGTATTTT. Protein: CASSLVASTDTQYF.

This chain joins TRBV10-3 and TRBJ2-1, with D possibly TRBD1 on 5 matching bases. Per the germline V gene, CDR1 is ENHRY and CDR2 is SYGVKD. The CDR3 runs to 12 residues. Trimming removed 10 bases from V and 6 bases from J, with 13 bases in between. CDR3 loop: CATKWGANEQFF. CDR3 DNA sequence: TGTGCCACCAAATGGGGCGCCAATGAGCAGTTCTTC.

This clonotype occurred a few times. The CDR3 DNA follows: TGTGCCAGCAGCCCTCGGACAGGGGGCCTTAATTCACCCCTCCACTTT. This sequence encodes CASSPRTGGLNSPLHF. The J gene is TRBJ1-6, the V gene TRBV9; TRBD1 agrees at 11 bases. V lost 4 bases to trimming and J lost 6 bases; unmatched junction nucleotides: 6. CDR1 and CDR2 from the germline V gene are SGDLS and YYNGEE. This CDR3 has 16 amino acids.

J is TRBJ1-4 and V is TRBV12-3 or TRBV12-4; 8 nucleotides agree with TRBD1. The CDR3 contains 15 residues. The V and J ends lost 6 bases and 10 bases, in that order; junction bases with no gene match: 13. DNA for the CDR3: TGTGCCAGCAGCACGACGACAGGGGCCAAAGGAAAACTGTTTTTT. Translation: CASSTTTGAKGKLFF.

The chain employs TRBV12-3 or TRBV12-4 and TRBJ1-2, with D possibly matching TRBD1 (5 bases). Trimming stripped 3 bases from V and 13 bases from J, with 21 bases between. The CDR3 is 14 residues long. The CDR3 loop is CASSFTDGGPLLTF. CDR3 nucleotides: TGTGCCAGCAGTTTTACGGACGGGGGACCACTTCTCACCTTC.

This clonotype has just a few counts. The rearrangement uses TRBV6-5 and TRBJ2-3; no firm D call. Germline CDR1 reads MNHEY; CDR2 reads SVGAGI. The germline V and J ends were trimmed by 6 bases and 0 bases, with 13 bases remaining between them. The CDR3 is 15 amino acids. The CDR3 DNA sequence: TGTGCCAGCAGCTACGACCCGGTGAGCACAGATACGCAGTATTTT. Protein sequence: CASSYDPVSTDTQYF.

This clonotype has more than one count but fewer than ten. This sequence joins TRBV12-3 or TRBV12-4 and TRBJ1-1; D remains unclear. Trimming shortened V by 7 bases and J by 5 bases, and 20 bases separated the two germline ends. The CDR3 loop spans 15 amino acids. As DNA, the CDR3 is TGTGCCAGCACTTCGAAGGGATGGGGTACGACTGAAGCTTTCTTT. Its translation is CASTSKGWGTTEAFF.

This clonotype has only a few counts. The chain uses TRBV3-1 and TRBJ2-3; perhaps TRBD1 as D (6 bases). Trimming left V 4 bases short and J 3 bases short, with 11 bases between. The CDR3 is 14 amino acids. The V gene's germline CDR1 is LGHDT and CDR2 YNNKEL (reference sequence). CDR3 in amino acids: CASSRDQGTDTQYF. The DNA of the CDR3 is TGTGCCAGCAGCCGGGACCAGGGGACAGATACGCAGTATTTT.

In its sample, this clonotype was seen once. This chain joins TRBV11-3 and TRBJ2-5, with TRBD2 matching over 10 bases. J gave up 1 base and V 5 bases, and 4 bases lay outside the gene matches. The CDR3 is made up of 15 amino acids. The V gene's germline CDR1 is SGHNT and CDR2 YENEEA. CDR3 coding DNA: TGTGCCAGCAGCACACGACTAGCGGGCCAAGAGACCCAGTACTTC. The encoded protein is CASSTRLAGQETQYF.

This clonotype was observed a handful of times. The genes are TRBV4-2 and TRBJ1-5, with D uncertain. V was trimmed by 0 bases and J by 3 bases, leaving 9 bases between them. The CDR3 sequence is 15 residues long. CDR1 is LGHNA, CDR2 YNFKEQ, per germline. CDR3 DNA sequence: TGTGCCAGCAGCCAAGATACAGTAATCAATCAGCCCCAGCATTTT. It is translated as CASSQDTVINQPQHF.

This CDR3 reads CASSGMGSGYEQYF. The CDR3 DNA sequence: TGTGCCAGCAGCGGTATGGGGTCGGGCTACGAGCAGTACTTC. The chain uses TRBV5-4 and TRBJ2-7, with no clear D. Germline assignment: CDR1 SGHNT and CDR2 YYREEE (reference sequence). This CDR3 comprises 14 residues. V was pared by 4 bases and J by 3 bases, with 14 bases between.

This clonotype was detected only a few times. This rearrangement joins TRBV7-9 to TRBJ1-1; tentatively, D is TRBD1 (5 bases). Looked up from germline, CDR1 is SEHNR and CDR2 is FQNEAQ (reference sequence). This CDR3 comprises 15 residues. CDR3 loop: CVIEGLVGKGTEAFF. The CDR3 DNA sequence: TGTGTCATTGAGGGGTTGGTCGGGAAGGGCACTGAAGCTTTCTTT.

The chain employs TRBV7-9 and TRBJ1-6; perhaps TRBD1 as D (5 bases). Germline CDR1 and CDR2: SEHNR and FQNEAQ (reference sequence). Trimming took 5 bases from V and 6 from J, leaving 8 bases between them. There are 13 residues in the CDR3. The CDR3 region has the DNA TGTGCCAGCAGCGGGGACCTTAATTCACCCCTCCACTTT. Its protein product is CASSGDLNSPLHF.

The sample holds a few counts of this clonotype. The J gene is TRBJ2-1, the V gene TRBV7-8, with TRBD2 identical over 10 bases. With V trimmed by 5 bases and J by 3 bases, 7 bases remained unmatched. CDR1 SGHVS and CDR2 FQNEAQ come from the germline V gene. This CDR3 comprises 16 residues. The CDR3 DNA is TGTGCCAGCAGCACGCGACTAGCGGGCTTCTACAATGAGCAGTTCTTC. Translation: CASSTRLAGFYNEQFF.

This clonotype occurred many times. V gene TRBV4-2 combines with J gene TRBJ1-2, with no clear D. CDR1 and CDR2 from the germline V gene are LGHNA and YNFKEQ. V lost 2 bases and J lost 3, with 10 bases in between. The CDR3 has 14 amino acids. The CDR3 DNA reads as TGTGCCAGCAGCCAACTGGAATCGGACTATGGCTACACCTTC. This sequence encodes CASSQLESDYGYTF.

The V call is TRBV18, the J call TRBJ1-4; D might be TRBD1 (5 bases). Trimming removed 3 bases from V and 0 bases from J, with 11 bases in between. The length of the CDR3 is 16 residues. The germline gives CDR1 KGHSH, CDR2 LQKENI. The CDR3 DNA reads TGTGCCAGCTCACCCAACCAGGGCTCAACTAATGAAAAACTGTTTTTT. It yields the protein CASSPNQGSTNEKLFF.

The rearrangement joins TRBV6-5 to TRBJ2-1; 13 bases agree with TRBD2. V trimming: 4 bases; J trimming: 3 bases; junction bases outside the gene matches: 3. The CDR3 sequence is 16 residues long. Germline-derived CDR1 and CDR2 are MNHEY and SVGAGI. The CDR3 loop reads CASSWTSGGLYNEQFF. Here the CDR3 DNA reads TGTGCCAGCAGTTGGACTAGCGGGGGACTCTACAATGAGCAGTTCTTC.